The rows below give T cell receptor beta chains drawn from one sample of a study of high-grade serous ovarian cancer treatment subgroups. Sequencing used immunoSEQ multiplex PCR; TCRdb keeps in-frame clones, though not all of them. The sample records approximately 4,000 clones, around four fifths being singletons. Specimen: tumor tissue. The receptors come from a human donor with high-grade serous ovarian cancer. CDR3s include the opening cysteine and the closing phenylalanine or tryptophan. The D gene is left open where the match is weak. Part of the rows lack a size; the others show once, few, many or a class for expanded clones.

V gene	D gene	clone size	J gene	CDR3 DNA	CDR3 protein
TRBV29-1	TRBD2	.	TRBJ2-5	TGCAGCGTTTCGATAAGCGGGGGGCAAGAGACCCAGTACTTC	CSVSISGGQETQYF
TRBV7-8	TRBD1	.	TRBJ1-2	TGTGCCAACATACCACAGGGGTCACTCTATGGCTACACCTTC	CANIPQGSLYGYTF
TRBV6-5	.	.	TRBJ2-3	TGTGCCAGCAGTTACTCCCCCTTCGGAGATACGCAGTATTTT	CASSYSPFGDTQYF
TRBV2	.	.	TRBJ2-5	TGTGCCAGCAGTGAGGTCAACATCGCGGAGACCCAGTACTTC	CASSEVNIAETQYF
TRBV4-3	TRBD1	once	TRBJ2-6	TGCGCCAGCAGCCGCGAAACAGGGGCTGGGGCCAACGTCCTGACTTTC	CASSRETGAGANVLTF
TRBV4-1	TRBD2	once	TRBJ2-7	TGCGCCAGCAGCCAATTGTCCCTAGCGGGGACCTACGAGCAGTACTTC	CASSQLSLAGTYEQYF
TRBV11-2	TRBD2	.	TRBJ2-3	TGTGCCAGCAGCTTAGAAGGCCGGGGGGGGGTAGATACGCAGTATTTT	CASSLEGRGGVDTQYF
TRBV9	.	.	TRBJ1-1	TGTGCCAGCAGCGTAGGTGCGGGCACTGAAGCTTTCTTT	CASSVGAGTEAFF
TRBV6-1	.	.	TRBJ2-5	TGTGCCAGCAGTGAGGGGGCGAGAGGCAGCCAAGAGACCCAGTACTTC	CASSEGARGSQETQYF
TRBV7-9	.	few	TRBJ1-2	TGTGCCAGCAGCTACGGGGGAAGTGGGGGCTACACCTTC	CASSYGGSGGYTF
TRBV5-5	.	.	TRBJ1-4	TGTGCCAGCAGCGGGACTAATGAAAAACTGTTTTTT	CASSGTNEKLFF
TRBV6-1	.	.	TRBJ2-5	TGTGCCAGCAGTGCATCAAGGAATCAAATACCGGCGGACCAGTACTTC	CASSASRNQIPADQYF
TRBV28	TRBD1	.	TRBJ1-4	TGTGCCAGCAGTAACCGGGACAGGGTGGAAAAACTGTTTTTT	CASSNRDRVEKLFF
TRBV30	.	.	TRBJ1-3	TGTGCCTGGAGTCTGGGTGCTGGAAACACCATATATTTT	CAWSLGAGNTIYF
TRBV18	.	.	TRBJ1-2	TGTGCCAGCTCACCGACAGAGAACTATGGCTACACCTTC	CASSPTENYGYTF
TRBV25-1	TRBD2	.	TRBJ2-3	TGTGCCAGCAGCGGGGGGGCCCTTGAGGCAGATACGCAGTATTTT	CASSGGALEADTQYF
TRBV7-3	TRBD2	.	TRBJ2-1	TGTGCCAGCAGTAGAGCGGGGAGCCGATACAATGAGCAGTTCTTC	CASSRAGSRYNEQFF
TRBV6-5	TRBD1	.	TRBJ2-2	TGTGCCAGCAGTTACCGTCGGGGACAGGGGGAGCTGTTTTTT	CASSYRRGQGELFF
TRBV10-3	TRBD1	.	TRBJ1-2	TGTGCCATCAGCCCGACAGGGAACTATGGCTACACCTTC	CAISPTGNYGYTF
TRBV19	.	.	TRBJ1-1	TGTGCCAGTAGCCCGGCAGGGAGCATGAACACTGAAGCTTTCTTT	CASSPAGSMNTEAFF
TRBV13	.	.	TRBJ2-7	TGTGCCAGCAGCTTACGTGGGGGCTCCTACGAGCAGTACTTC	CASSLRGGSYEQYF
TRBV5-8	.	.	TRBJ1-4	TGTGCCAGCAGCTTTGGCGTTGAAAAACTGTTTTTT	CASSFGVEKLFF
TRBV5-1	TRBD2	.	TRBJ2-3	TGCGCCAGCAGCTTGGGAGCGACTAGCGGGGGCACAGATACGCAGTATTTT	CASSLGATSGGTDTQYF
TRBV5-1	.	.	TRBJ1-1	TGCGCCAGCAGCTTGGCCGGCCTTGAAGCTTTCTTT	CASSLAGLEAFF